Listed below are T cell receptor beta chains from one sample, sequenced in a study of T cell changes during pregnancy in multiple sclerosis. The table came from immunoSEQ multiplex PCR; TCRdb's copy has only in-frame clones and leaves some out. This sample has about 28,000 clones; 85% occur once, and the top ten carry around 7.9%. Sequencing was performed on CD8+ T cells from peripheral blood mononuclear cells, taken after pregnancy. The source is a female donor with multiple sclerosis, enrolled in a pregnancy study. Each CDR3 is given with its conserved first and last residue. Rows give clone size only sometimes, using once, few, many, or a class for an expanded clone.

j_gene: TRBJ2-7; abundance: -; v_gene: TRBV6-1; CDR3aa: CASSEQAGGQNEQYF
j_gene: TRBJ2-6; abundance: -; v_gene: TRBV4-1; CDR3aa: CASSQTGFPSGANVLTF
j_gene: TRBJ2-7; abundance: -; v_gene: TRBV4-2; CDR3aa: CASSQELGQGLYEQYF
j_gene: TRBJ2-7; abundance: -; v_gene: TRBV4-2; CDR3aa: CASSFDLAGGSYEQYF
j_gene: TRBJ2-6; abundance: -; v_gene: TRBV7-3; CDR3aa: CASSSDRGSGANVLTF
j_gene: TRBJ2-5; abundance: -; v_gene: TRBV4-2; CDR3aa: CASSQARGSQETQYF
j_gene: TRBJ1-3; abundance: -; v_gene: TRBV2; CDR3aa: CASKGGQAFGNTIYF
j_gene: TRBJ1-4; abundance: -; v_gene: TRBV15; CDR3aa: CATSRVRQPNEKLFF
j_gene: TRBJ2-7; abundance: -; v_gene: TRBV5-1; CDR3aa: CASSLDAGLPEQYF
j_gene: TRBJ1-2; abundance: -; v_gene: TRBV27; CDR3aa: CASSLVQGKGYTF
j_gene: TRBJ2-7; abundance: -; v_gene: TRBV5-1; CDR3aa: CASSLYAGNTDEQYF
j_gene: TRBJ1-3; abundance: -; v_gene: TRBV10-1; CDR3aa: CAKGQAFSGNTIYF
j_gene: TRBJ2-1; abundance: -; v_gene: TRBV5-4; CDR3aa: CASSPRSFDNEQFF
j_gene: TRBJ2-2; abundance: -; v_gene: TRBV19; CDR3aa: CATVLRNTGELFF
j_gene: TRBJ2-7; abundance: -; v_gene: TRBV11-2; CDR3aa: CASSLRGFISYEQYF
j_gene: TRBJ2-1; abundance: -; v_gene: TRBV9; CDR3aa: CASSVVGRGGNEQFF
j_gene: TRBJ1-1; abundance: few; v_gene: TRBV6-5; CDR3aa: CASSYWPEATEAFF
j_gene: TRBJ1-5; abundance: -; v_gene: TRBV6-6; CDR3aa: CASSFNQPQHF
j_gene: TRBJ1-1; abundance: many; v_gene: TRBV7-9; CDR3aa: CASSPRDRGRDTEAFF
j_gene: TRBJ1-2; abundance: -; v_gene: TRBV4-1; CDR3aa: CASSQAPGQSYGYTF
j_gene: TRBJ2-7; abundance: once; v_gene: TRBV30; CDR3aa: CAWAMMKPNEQYF
j_gene: TRBJ2-2; abundance: -; v_gene: TRBV4-2; CDR3aa: CASSPVAGDTGELFF
j_gene: TRBJ2-2; abundance: -; v_gene: TRBV6-1; CDR3aa: CASSAPGEYTGELFF
j_gene: TRBJ2-5; abundance: few; v_gene: TRBV29-1; CDR3aa: CSMLFQDRGPQETQYF
j_gene: TRBJ1-6; abundance: -; v_gene: TRBV7-6; CDR3aa: CASSFQGGDSPLHF
j_gene: TRBJ2-7; abundance: once; v_gene: TRBV14; CDR3aa: CASSQDRRGEQYF
j_gene: TRBJ2-1; abundance: -; v_gene: TRBV12-5; CDR3aa: CASGLSPQNIFNEQFF
j_gene: TRBJ2-5; abundance: -; v_gene: TRBV4-3; CDR3aa: CASSQVWRGQETQYF
j_gene: TRBJ1-1; abundance: -; v_gene: TRBV4-2; CDR3aa: CASSHIQGTPNTEAFF
j_gene: TRBJ1-3; abundance: -; v_gene: TRBV6-5; CDR3aa: CASSWGGSGNTIYF
j_gene: TRBJ1-1; abundance: -; v_gene: TRBV11-2; CDR3aa: CASSYLEFEAFF
j_gene: TRBJ1-1; abundance: -; v_gene: TRBV18; CDR3aa: CASSPGHPRPEAFF
j_gene: TRBJ2-4; abundance: few; v_gene: TRBV5-6; CDR3aa: CASSAPAGTASKNIQYF
j_gene: TRBJ1-1; abundance: -; v_gene: TRBV10-2; CDR3aa: CASTGGTEAFF
j_gene: TRBJ1-2; abundance: -; v_gene: TRBV19; CDR3aa: CASSISDTDPYYGYTF
j_gene: TRBJ1-2; abundance: -; v_gene: TRBV5-5; CDR3aa: CASSAPGTGHYGYTF
j_gene: TRBJ2-1; abundance: -; v_gene: TRBV5-1; CDR3aa: CASSLEPTRDSYNEQFF
j_gene: TRBJ2-7; abundance: -; v_gene: TRBV9; CDR3aa: CASSVAGYGHEQYF
j_gene: TRBJ1-2; abundance: -; v_gene: TRBV5-4; CDR3aa: CASRGDTKKNGYTF
j_gene: TRBJ2-5; abundance: -; v_gene: TRBV9; CDR3aa: CASSVGEGWETQYF
j_gene: TRBJ2-7; abundance: once; v_gene: TRBV29-1; CDR3aa: CSVYTGAEAGGSYEQYF
j_gene: TRBJ1-1; abundance: once; v_gene: TRBV29-1; CDR3aa: CSVVAPGGMNTEAFF
j_gene: TRBJ2-2; abundance: many; v_gene: TRBV30; CDR3aa: CAWKGANTGELFF
j_gene: TRBJ1-2; abundance: -; v_gene: TRBV19; CDR3aa: CASSFEGTGSNYGYTF
j_gene: TRBJ1-1; abundance: -; v_gene: TRBV27; CDR3aa: CASSAYQRNTEAFF
j_gene: TRBJ1-1; abundance: -; v_gene: TRBV9; CDR3aa: CASSVMPGDTEAFF
j_gene: TRBJ1-5; abundance: -; v_gene: TRBV28; CDR3aa: CASTQGEGPQHF
j_gene: TRBJ1-2; abundance: -; v_gene: TRBV7-9; CDR3aa: CASSFTGTGYGYTF
j_gene: TRBJ2-3; abundance: once; v_gene: TRBV9; CDR3aa: CASSARGLAMDADTQYF
j_gene: TRBJ1-1; abundance: -; v_gene: TRBV28; CDR3aa: CASSTGVIDFVNTEAFF
j_gene: TRBJ2-1; abundance: once; v_gene: TRBV29-1; CDR3aa: CSVDGGSYNEQFF
j_gene: TRBJ1-2; abundance: -; v_gene: TRBV9; CDR3aa: CASSDSGALSGYTF
j_gene: TRBJ1-5; abundance: -; v_gene: TRBV5-5; CDR3aa: CASSFEGGGNQPQHF
j_gene: TRBJ1-1; abundance: -; v_gene: TRBV30; CDR3aa: CAWSFIGGMNTEAFF
j_gene: TRBJ2-1; abundance: -; v_gene: TRBV5-8; CDR3aa: CASLVILAGGYNEQFF
j_gene: TRBJ2-2; abundance: -; v_gene: TRBV19; CDR3aa: CASSMTYTGELFF